These 25 T cell receptor beta chains share one sample of origin, sequenced in a study of blood T cell repertoires in COVID-19. Using immunoSEQ multiplex PCR, the repertoire was profiled, and TCRdb retains in-frame clones only, with some absent. The sample comprises around 260,000 clones, about 89% of which are singletons, and approximately 0.85% rests with the top ten. Sequenced material: peripheral blood. The receptors were sampled from a woman aged 35 to 49 who had recovered from COVID-19.

The chain has TRBV5-1 and TRBJ2-3, with a possible D match to TRBD2 (5 bases). Between the trimmed V and J ends, which lost 0 bases and 2 bases, there was a span of 7 bases. CDR3 length: 14 residues. Per the germline V gene, CDR1 is SGHRS and CDR2 is YFSETQ. The CDR3 here is CASSLALATDTQYF. CDR3 nucleotide sequence: TGCGCCAGCAGCTTGGCCCTAGCCACAGATACGCAGTATTTT.

The V gene is TRBV27, the J gene TRBJ1-5; TRBD1 matches 12 bases. V gave up 4 bases and J gave up 5 bases; unmatched junction bases: 9. This CDR3 is 17 amino acids long. Germline CDR1 reads MNHEY; CDR2 reads SMNVEV (reference sequence). The CDR3 loop reads CASSSGQGASFYQPQHF. CDR3 nucleotides: TGTGCCAGCAGTTCGGGACAGGGGGCAAGCTTCTATCAGCCCCAGCATTTT.

For the CDR3, the DNA is TGTGCCAGCCAAGCGGGAGACAACTACGAGCAGTACTTC. Translating it yields CASQAGDNYEQYF. The chain employs TRBV12-3 or TRBV12-4 and TRBJ2-7; 8 bases are shared with TRBD2. There are 13 residues in the CDR3. V dropped 8 bases and J dropped 3; count of bases not matched to a gene: 6.

This chain joins TRBV4-1 and TRBJ1-2, with TRBD1 matching 7 bases. This CDR3 is built from 17 residues. Germline lookup yields CDR1 MGHRA and CDR2 YSYEKL. Losses at the gene ends were 0 bases for V and 5 bases for J; bases not matched to a gene: 12. The CDR3 sequence: CASSQEREGALIYGYTF. DNA of the CDR3: TGCGCCAGCAGCCAAGAACGAGAGGGGGCGCTTATATATGGCTACACCTTC.

The chain couples TRBV11-2 to TRBJ2-5; the match to TRBD1 covers 7 bases. This CDR3 spans 14 amino acids. J gave up 5 bases and V 4 bases, and 7 bases lay outside the gene matches. The germline CDR1 and CDR2 sequences are SGHAT and FQNNGV. The CDR3 region has the DNA TGTGCCAGCAGCTCGGGACAGACCAGTGAGACCCAGTACTTC. Translation: CASSSGQTSETQYF. Variable domain in full (rest from reference TRBV11-2 and TRBJ2-5): EAGVAQSPRYKIIEKRQSVAFWCNPISGHATLYWYQQILGQGPKLLIQFQNNGVVDDSQLPKDRFSAERLKGVDSTLKIQPAKLEDSAVYLCASSSGQTSETQYFGPGTRLLVL.

This clone is a singleton in its sample. The V call is TRBV7-2, the J call TRBJ1-1; tentatively, D is TRBD1 (5 bases). V was clipped by 1 base and J by 4 bases, with 10 bases between them. CDR3 length equals 14 residues. Germline CDR1 and CDR2: SGHTA and FQGNSA. CDR3 nucleotides: TGTGCCAGCAGCTTAGTCGGGGGAGGCACTGAAGCTTTCTTT. It specifies CASSLVGGGTEAFF.

This sequence joins TRBV19 and TRBJ2-7; D gene ambiguous. CDR1 is LNHDA and CDR2 is SQIVND in the germline V gene (reference sequence). There are 15 residues in the CDR3. V lost 2 bases and J lost 0, with 11 bases in between. The CDR3 sequence is CASSINNPGSYEQYF. CDR3 in DNA: TGTGCCAGTAGTATAAATAACCCGGGCTCCTACGAGCAGTACTTC.

This rearrangement joins TRBV5-1 to TRBJ1-3, with a weak D call TRBD1 (6 bases). Germline loops: CDR1 SGHRS, CDR2 YFSETQ. The CDR3 has 16 residues. V was shortened by 5 bases and J by 0 bases, with 15 bases between the two germline ends. CDR3 sequence (DNA): TGCGCCAGCAGACCTACGACAGGCGCCTCTGGAAACACCATATATTTT. This gives the protein CASRPTTGASGNTIYF.

The chain carries TRBV21-1 and TRBJ2-2; the table's D call of TRBD1 was not tested on the DNA. TRBV21-1 is reported as a pseudogene. CDR3 length: 19 residues. CDR3 amino acids: CASSKDGVRGVAYTGELFF. As DNA, the CDR3 is TGTGCCAGCAGCAAAGATGGTGTCAGGGGAGTTGCGTACACCGGGGAGCTGTTTTTT.

V and J are TRBV29-1 and TRBJ1-2; D is perhaps TRBD1 (6 bases). CDR3 length: 14 amino acids. Germline V gene data show CDR1 as SQVTM and CDR2 as ANQGSEA. V lost 0 bases, J lost 0 bases, and 8 bases lay in between. CDR3 coding DNA: TGCAGCGTTGAAGAGGGGGGGCCTAACTATGGCTACACCTTC. This gives the protein CSVEEGGPNYGYTF.

This chain links TRBV7-3 with TRBJ2-1; tentatively, D is TRBD2 (6 bases). Trimming took off 7 bases at V and 5 bases at J, with 18 bases between the two ends. Germline V gene data show CDR1 as SGHTA and CDR2 as FQGTGA. The CDR3 length is 15 residues. CDR3 coding DNA: TGTGCCAGCAAGGAGGGCCCCGGACAAGACAATGAGCAGTTCTTC. Protein sequence: CASKEGPGQDNEQFF. Looking up the rest from reference TRBV7-3 and TRBJ2-1 gives the full variable domain: GAGVSQTPSNKVTEKGKYVELRCDPISGHTALYWYRQSLGQGPEFLIYFQGTGAADDSGLPNDRFFAVRPEGSVSTLKIQRTERGDSAVYLCASKEGPGQDNEQFFGPGTRLTVL.

The chain is built from TRBV19 and TRBJ2-3; 14 positions agree with TRBD2. This CDR3 comprises 17 residues. The germline gives CDR1 LNHDA, CDR2 SQIVND (reference sequence). With V trimmed by 2 bases and J by 3 bases, 4 bases remained unmatched. CDR3 coding DNA: TGTGCCAGTAGTATAAGACTAGCGGGAGGGCCGACAGATACGCAGTATTTT. This encodes CASSIRLAGGPTDTQYF.

The chain carries TRBV5-4 and TRBJ1-1; tentatively, D is TRBD1 (5 bases). The germline V and J ends were trimmed by 2 bases and 5 bases, with 19 bases remaining between them. The CDR3 is 16 residues long. Germline CDR1 is SGHNT and CDR2 is YYREEE (reference sequence). The CDR3 spells CASSFGTQKKGTEAFF. The CDR3 bases are TGTGCCAGCAGCTTCGGGACTCAGAAAAAGGGGACTGAAGCTTTCTTT.

The V gene is TRBV11-3, the J gene TRBJ1-1; perhaps TRBD1 as D (5 bases). Looked up from germline, CDR1 is SGHNT and CDR2 is YENEEA. The V end lost 5 bases, the J end lost 2 bases, and 12 bases lay between the germline ends. The CDR3 contains 14 residues. CDR3: CASSLQAINTEAFF. In nucleotides, the CDR3 is TGTGCCAGCAGCCTACAGGCAATCAACACTGAAGCTTTCTTT.

The chain couples TRBV4-2 to TRBJ1-4; D remains ambiguous. Trimming took 0 bases from V and 7 from J, leaving 15 bases between them. Per the germline V gene, CDR1 is LGHNA and CDR2 is YNFKEQ. The CDR3 is made up of 16 amino acids. This CDR3 is CASSQEGSGSGEKLFF. In DNA form, the CDR3 reads TGTGCCAGCAGCCAAGAAGGATCGGGGAGCGGTGAAAAACTGTTTTTT.

The chain recombines TRBV27 with TRBJ1-1; 7 bases match TRBD1. V was clipped by 6 bases and J by 4 bases; unmatched bases: 5. Germline V lookup: CDR1 MNHEY, CDR2 SMNVEV (reference sequence). The CDR3 runs to 13 residues. CDR3 nucleotide sequence: TGTGCCAGCAGCACCAACAGGGGCACTGAAGCTTTCTTT. Translating it yields CASSTNRGTEAFF.

This sequence joins TRBV19 and TRBJ1-2, with 8 nucleotides matching TRBD1. Germline values: CDR1 LNHDA, CDR2 SQIVND (reference sequence). The CDR3 has 14 amino acids. Trimming at V came to 6 bases and at J to 4 bases, leaving 7 bases not matched to a gene. The CDR3 DNA follows: TGTGCCAGTAGGAAAGACAGGGGAGTCTATGGCTACACCTTC. Translation gives CASRKDRGVYGYTF.

The chain has TRBV12-3 or TRBV12-4 and TRBJ2-1; D is undetermined. The CDR3 has 13 residues. Trimming took off 3 bases at V and 6 bases at J, with 9 bases between the two ends. For the CDR3, the DNA is TGTGCCAGCAGTTTTCAGGAACTCAATGAGCAGTTCTTC. Its protein product is CASSFQELNEQFF.

The V and J genes are TRBV2 and TRBJ2-7, with D tentatively TRBD1 (7 bases). CDR3 length: 14 residues. Germline-derived CDR1 and CDR2 are SNHLY and FYNNEI. V was pared by 7 bases and J by 3 bases, with 16 bases between. The CDR3 is CASITAGGFYEQYF. DNA of the CDR3: TGTGCCAGCATCACCGCAGGGGGGTTCTACGAGCAGTACTTC.

The J gene is TRBJ2-2, the V gene TRBV6-6, with D perhaps matching TRBD1 (6 bases). The CDR3 runs 16 residues. The germline gives CDR1 MNHNY, CDR2 SVGAGI (reference sequence). The ends were cut back, 6 bases at V and 0 bases at J, with 14 bases in the middle. For the CDR3, the DNA is TGTGCCAGCAGCCGCCAGGGGCGCCCGAACACCGGGGAGCTGTTTTTT. This translates into CASSRQGRPNTGELFF.

The chain links TRBV6-1 to TRBJ1-1; perhaps TRBD1 as D (5 bases). V was shortened by 3 bases and J by 1 base, with 9 bases between the two germline ends. CDR3 size: 14 residues. Germline values: CDR1 MNHNS, CDR2 SASEGT. CDR3: CASSESGKNTEAFF. CDR3 nucleotides: TGTGCCAGCAGTGAGTCAGGGAAGAACACTGAAGCTTTCTTT.

The chain is built from TRBV2 and TRBJ2-7, with 9 bases matching TRBD2. This CDR3 has 15 residues. The J segment lost 2 bases and the V segment lost 6 bases, leaving 8 bases of the junction unmatched. Germline CDR1 and CDR2: SNHLY and FYNNEI. CDR3 sequence (DNA): TGTGCCAGCAGAATCGGGGCTAGCGGGACCTACGAGCAGTACTTC. This encodes CASRIGASGTYEQYF.

On this clone: Distinct nucleotide sequences in the sample also encode this CDR3. The genes are TRBV24-1 and TRBJ2-1; TRBD2 agrees at 9 bases. CDR1 is KGHDR, CDR2 SFDVKD, per germline. The trim removed 3 bases at V and 1 base at J, leaving 3 bases unmatched. This CDR3 spans 16 amino acids. CDR3 sequence: CATSDLTSGSYNEQFF. DNA of the CDR3: TGTGCCACCAGTGATCTGACTAGCGGATCCTACAATGAGCAGTTCTTC.

The chain has TRBV19 and TRBJ2-7; no definite D call. Germline values: CDR1 LNHDA, CDR2 SQIVND (reference sequence). V gave up 2 bases and J gave up 0 bases, with 8 bases separating them. The CDR3 is 14 amino acids. The CDR3 loop reads CASSIMGSSYEQYF. The CDR3 DNA is TGTGCCAGTAGTATAATGGGCTCCTCCTACGAGCAGTACTTC. The whole variable domain, filled in from reference TRBV19 and TRBJ2-7, reads DGGITQSPKYLFRKEGQNVTLSCEQNLNHDAMYWYRQDPGQGLRLIYYSQIVNDFQKGDIAEGYSVSREKKESFPLTVTSAQKNPTAFYLCASSIMGSSYEQYFGPGTRLTVT.

This chain links TRBV4-2 with TRBJ2-3; D may be TRBD2 (6 bases). The CDR3 runs to 15 residues. CDR1 and CDR2 (germline): LGHNA, YNFKEQ. With 5 bases removed from V and 5 bases from J, the gap between germline ends came to 17 bases. The CDR3 coding sequence is TGTGCCAGCAGCGAATGGGCGGGATATGGAGATACGCAGTATTTT. Amino acids: CASSEWAGYGDTQYF.